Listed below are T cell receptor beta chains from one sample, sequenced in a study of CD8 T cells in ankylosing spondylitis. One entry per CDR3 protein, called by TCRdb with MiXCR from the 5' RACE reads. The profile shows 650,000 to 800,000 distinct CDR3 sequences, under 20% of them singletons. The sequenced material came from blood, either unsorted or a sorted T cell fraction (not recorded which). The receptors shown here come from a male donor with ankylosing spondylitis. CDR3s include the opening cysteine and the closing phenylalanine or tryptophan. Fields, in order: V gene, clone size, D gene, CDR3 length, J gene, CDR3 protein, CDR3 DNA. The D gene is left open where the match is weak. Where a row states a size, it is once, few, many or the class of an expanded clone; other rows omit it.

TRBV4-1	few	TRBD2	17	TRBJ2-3	CASSRYGGGAGTDTQYF	TGCGCCAGCAGCCGTTATGGCGGGGGGGCCGGCACAGATACGCAGTATTTT
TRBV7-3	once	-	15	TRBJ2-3	CASSPRLPPSDTQYF	TGTGCCAGCAGCCCCCGACTACCGCCCTCAGATACGCAGTATTTT
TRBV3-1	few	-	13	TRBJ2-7	CASSQGQWAEQYF	TGTGCCAGCAGCCAAGGACAGTGGGCCGAGCAGTACTTC
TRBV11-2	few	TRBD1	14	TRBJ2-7	CASSTRDRPLQQYF	TGTGCCAGCAGCACCCGGGACAGGCCCCTCCAGCAGTACTTC
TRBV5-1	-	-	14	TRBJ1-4	CASSFGGNDEKLFF	TGCGCCAGCAGCTTTGGGGGGAATGACGAAAAACTGTTTTTT
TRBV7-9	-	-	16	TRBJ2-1	CASSLGRESAYNEQFF	TGTGCCAGCAGCTTAGGCCGGGAGAGCGCCTACAATGAGCAGTTCTTC
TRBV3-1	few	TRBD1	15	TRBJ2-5	CASSHRRQGLETQYF	TGTGCCAGCAGCCACAGACGACAGGGCTTGGAGACCCAGTACTTC
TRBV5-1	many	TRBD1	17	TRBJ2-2	CASSSGQGYGSTGELFF	TGCGCCAGCAGCTCGGGACAGGGGTACGGTAGCACCGGGGAGCTGTTTTTT
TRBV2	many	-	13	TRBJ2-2	CASRGANTGELFF	TGTGCCAGCAGGGGGGCGAACACCGGGGAGCTGTTTTTT
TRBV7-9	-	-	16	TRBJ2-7	CASSFTRVSTIYEQYF	TGTGCCAGCAGCTTTACCCGGGTATCAACTATATACGAGCAGTACTTC
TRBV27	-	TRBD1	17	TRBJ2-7	CASSLEPSPGQGYEQYF	TGTGCCAGCAGTCTCGAGCCATCTCCGGGACAGGGCTACGAGCAGTACTTC
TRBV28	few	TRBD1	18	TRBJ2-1	CASSPRDRGEISYNEQFF	TGTGCCAGCAGTCCCCGGGACAGGGGGGAAATCTCCTACAATGAGCAGTTCTTC
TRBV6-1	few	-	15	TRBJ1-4	CASNKRQPTNEKLFF	TGTGCCAGCAACAAACGACAGCCAACTAATGAAAAACTGTTTTTT
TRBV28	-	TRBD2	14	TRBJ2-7	CASNRLAGTYEQYF	TGTGCCAGCAACCGACTAGCGGGGACCTACGAGCAGTACTTC
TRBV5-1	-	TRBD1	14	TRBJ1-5	CASSLETGVQPQHF	TGCGCCAGCAGCTTGGAGACAGGGGTGCAGCCCCAGCATTTT
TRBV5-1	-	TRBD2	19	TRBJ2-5	CASSFGTSGGPGASETQYF	TGCGCCAGCAGCTTCGGAACTAGCGGGGGGCCCGGCGCATCAGAGACCCAGTACTTC
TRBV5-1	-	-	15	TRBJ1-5	CASSLEGSPNQPQHF	TGCGCCAGCAGCTTGGAAGGCAGCCCCAATCAGCCCCAGCATTTT
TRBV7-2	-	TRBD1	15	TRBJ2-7	CASSPTDRGSYEQYF	TGTGCCAGCAGCCCCACCGACAGGGGCTCCTACGAGCAGTACTTC
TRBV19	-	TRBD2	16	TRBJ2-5	CASSIGGGLAEETQYF	TGTGCCAGTAGTATAGGGGGAGGACTAGCCGAAGAGACCCAGTACTTC
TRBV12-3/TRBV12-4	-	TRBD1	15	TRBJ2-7	CASRFGGTGSYEQYF	TGTGCCAGCAGGTTCGGAGGGACAGGGTCTTACGAGCAGTACTTC
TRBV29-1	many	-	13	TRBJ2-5	CSVEEWPQETQYF	TGCAGCGTTGAAGAGTGGCCACAAGAGACCCAGTACTTC
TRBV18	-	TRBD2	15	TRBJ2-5	CASSPAGGRLETQYF	TGTGCCAGCTCACCCGCGGGAGGCCGTCTGGAGACCCAGTACTTC
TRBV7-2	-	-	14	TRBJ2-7	CASSPAMSYGEQYF	TGTGCCAGCAGCCCCGCGATGAGCTATGGCGAGCAGTACTTC
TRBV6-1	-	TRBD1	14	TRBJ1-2	CASSRDRGRDGYTF	TGTGCCAGCAGCCGGGACAGGGGGCGGGATGGCTACACCTTC
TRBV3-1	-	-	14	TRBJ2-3	CASSQGAVTDTQYF	TGTGCCAGCAGCCAAGGGGCAGTCACAGATACGCAGTATTTT
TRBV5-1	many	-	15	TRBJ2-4	CASSLVVGEGNIQYF	TGCGCCAGCAGCTTGGTTGTGGGAGAGGGGAACATTCAGTACTTC
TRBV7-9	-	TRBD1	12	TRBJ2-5	CASSEGAETQYF	TGTGCCAGCAGCGAGGGGGCGGAGACCCAGTACTTC
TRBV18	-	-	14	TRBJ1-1	CASSPTAQGTEAFF	TGTGCCAGCTCACCAACGGCCCAGGGGACTGAAGCTTTCTTT
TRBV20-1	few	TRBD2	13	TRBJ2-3	CSAAGDPSNTQYF	TGCAGTGCTGCGGGAGATCCAAGTAATACGCAGTATTTT
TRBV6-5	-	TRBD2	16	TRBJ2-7	CASSYLRTSGPYEQYF	TGTGCCAGCAGTTACTTAAGGACTAGCGGTCCCTACGAGCAGTACTTC
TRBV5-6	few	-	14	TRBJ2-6	CASTWGIGANVLTF	TGTGCCAGCACGTGGGGCATCGGGGCCAACGTCCTGACTTTC
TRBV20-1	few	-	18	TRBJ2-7	CSAPAGDLVRGGQYEQYF	TGCAGTGCCCCGGCCGGCGATCTGGTCCGTGGCGGTCAATACGAGCAGTACTTC
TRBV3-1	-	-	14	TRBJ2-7	CASSQFVGFGEQYF	TGTGCCAGCAGCCAGTTTGTAGGGTTCGGCGAGCAGTACTTC
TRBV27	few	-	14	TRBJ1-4	CASSQLGRNEKLFF	TGTGCCAGCAGCCAACTCGGACGGAATGAAAAACTGTTTTTT
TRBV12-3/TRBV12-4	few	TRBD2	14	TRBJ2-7	CASSVIAGAYEQYF	TGTGCCAGCAGTGTTATAGCGGGAGCCTACGAGCAGTACTTC
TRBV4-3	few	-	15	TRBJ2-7	CASSQKRGDVYEQYF	TGCGCCAGCAGCCAAAAGCGAGGGGACGTTTACGAGCAGTACTTC
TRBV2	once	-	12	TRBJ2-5	CASSERMETQYF	TGTGCCAGCAGTGAACGGATGGAGACCCAGTACTTC
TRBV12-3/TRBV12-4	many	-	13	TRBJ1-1	CASSFSGATEAFF	TGTGCCAGCAGTTTTTCGGGTGCCACTGAAGCTTTCTTT
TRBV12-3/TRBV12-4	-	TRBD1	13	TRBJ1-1	CASSDRVNTEAFF	TGTGCCAGCAGTGACAGGGTGAACACTGAAGCTTTCTTT
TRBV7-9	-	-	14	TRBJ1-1	CANSKTFLSTEAFF	TGTGCCAACTCGAAGACTTTCTTAAGCACTGAAGCTTTCTTT
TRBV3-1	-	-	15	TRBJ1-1	CASSQGVRLNTEAFF	TGTGCCAGCAGCCAAGGTGTAAGATTGAACACTGAAGCTTTCTTT
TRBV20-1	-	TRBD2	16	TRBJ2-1	CSARDRTRWGVNEQFF	TGCAGTGCTAGAGATCGGACTAGGTGGGGGGTCAATGAGCAGTTCTTC
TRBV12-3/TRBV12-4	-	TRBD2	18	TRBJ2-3	CASSPDPGLAGDTDTQYF	TGTGCCAGCAGTCCCGACCCCGGACTAGCGGGGGACACAGATACGCAGTATTTT
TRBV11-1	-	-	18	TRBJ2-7	CASSTTRQTGTGAYEQYF	TGTGCCAGCAGCACCACAAGGCAAACCGGGACGGGGGCCTACGAGCAGTACTTC
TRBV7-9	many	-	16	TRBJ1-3	CASSLRPQVGRNTIYF	TGTGCCAGCAGCTTACGTCCGCAGGTGGGGCGAAACACCATATATTTT
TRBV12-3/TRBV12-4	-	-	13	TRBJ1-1	CASRGEGNTEAFF	TGTGCCAGCAGGGGAGAGGGGAACACTGAAGCTTTCTTT
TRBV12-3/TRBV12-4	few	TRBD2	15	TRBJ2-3	CASSLAASGVDTQYF	TGTGCCAGCAGTTTAGCGGCTAGCGGGGTTGATACGCAGTATTTT
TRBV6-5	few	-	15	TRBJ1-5	CASSYSSGGNQPQHF	TGTGCCAGCAGTTACTCGTCAGGGGGCAATCAGCCCCAGCATTTT